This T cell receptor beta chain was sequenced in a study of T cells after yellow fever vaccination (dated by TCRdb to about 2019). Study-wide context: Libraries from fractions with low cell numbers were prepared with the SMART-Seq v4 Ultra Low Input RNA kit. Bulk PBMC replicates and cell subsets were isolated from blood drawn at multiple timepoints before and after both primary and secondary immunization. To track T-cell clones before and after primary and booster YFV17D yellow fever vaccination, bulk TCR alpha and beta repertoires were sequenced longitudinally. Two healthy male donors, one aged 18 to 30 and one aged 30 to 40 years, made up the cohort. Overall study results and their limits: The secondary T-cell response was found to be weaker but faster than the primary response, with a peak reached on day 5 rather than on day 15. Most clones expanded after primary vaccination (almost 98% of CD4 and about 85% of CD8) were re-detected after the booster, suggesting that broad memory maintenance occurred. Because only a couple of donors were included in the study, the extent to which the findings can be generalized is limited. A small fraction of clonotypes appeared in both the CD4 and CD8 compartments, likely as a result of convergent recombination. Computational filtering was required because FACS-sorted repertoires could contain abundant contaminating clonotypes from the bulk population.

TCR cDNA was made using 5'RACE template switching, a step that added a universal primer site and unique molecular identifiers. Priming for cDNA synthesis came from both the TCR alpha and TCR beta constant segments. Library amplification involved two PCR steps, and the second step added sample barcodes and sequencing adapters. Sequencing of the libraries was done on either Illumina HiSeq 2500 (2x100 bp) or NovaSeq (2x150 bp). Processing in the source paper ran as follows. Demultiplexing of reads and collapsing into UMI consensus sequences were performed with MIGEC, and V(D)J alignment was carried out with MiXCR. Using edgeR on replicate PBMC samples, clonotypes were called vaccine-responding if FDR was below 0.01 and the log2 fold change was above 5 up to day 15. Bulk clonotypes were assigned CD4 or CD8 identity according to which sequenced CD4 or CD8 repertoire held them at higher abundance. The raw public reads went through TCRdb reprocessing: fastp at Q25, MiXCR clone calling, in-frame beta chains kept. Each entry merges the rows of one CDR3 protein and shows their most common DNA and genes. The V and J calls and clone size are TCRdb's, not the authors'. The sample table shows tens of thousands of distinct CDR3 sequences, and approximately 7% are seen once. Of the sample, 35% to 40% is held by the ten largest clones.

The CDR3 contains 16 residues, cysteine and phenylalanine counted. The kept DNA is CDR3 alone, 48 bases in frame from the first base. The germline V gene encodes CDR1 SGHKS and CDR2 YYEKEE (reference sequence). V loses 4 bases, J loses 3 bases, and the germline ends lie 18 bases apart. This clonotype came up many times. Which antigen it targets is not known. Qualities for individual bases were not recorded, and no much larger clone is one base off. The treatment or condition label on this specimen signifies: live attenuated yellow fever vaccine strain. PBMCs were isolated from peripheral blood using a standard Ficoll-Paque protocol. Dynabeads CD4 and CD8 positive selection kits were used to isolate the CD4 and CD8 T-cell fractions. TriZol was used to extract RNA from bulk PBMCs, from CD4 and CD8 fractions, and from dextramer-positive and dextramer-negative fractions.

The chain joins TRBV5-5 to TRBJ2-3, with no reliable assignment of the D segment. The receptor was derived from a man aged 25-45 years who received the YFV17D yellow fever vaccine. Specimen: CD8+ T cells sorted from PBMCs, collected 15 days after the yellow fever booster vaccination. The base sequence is TGTGCCAGCAGCCTACTCGCGGCTCACGGTACAGATACGCAGTATTTT. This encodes CASSLLAAHGTDTQYF. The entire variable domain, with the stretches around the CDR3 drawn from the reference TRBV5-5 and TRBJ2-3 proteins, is DAGVTQSPTHLIKTRGQQVTLRCSPISGHKSVSWYQQVLGQGPQFIFQYYEKEERGRGNFPDRFSARQFPNYSSELNVNALLLGDSALYLCASSLLAAHGTDTQYFGPGTRLTVL.